The 30 T cell receptor beta chains presented below share a single source sample, sequenced in a study of cytomegalovirus exposure and HLA in healthy donors. Vbeta (60) and Jbeta (13) primers were used in the PCR. The repertoire was sequenced with immunoSEQ multiplex PCR; TCRdb's copy has only in-frame clones and lacks some. There are over 20,000 clones in the sample; nearly 80% occur only once, and 4% to 5.5% lies in the top ten. Material for sequencing was PBMCs. These receptors originate from a male donor in good health and CMV-seronegative.

V gene TRBV7-9 combines with J gene TRBJ1-4, with D perhaps matching TRBD1 (5 bases). Trimming removed 6 bases from V and 6 bases from J, with 14 bases in between. From germline, CDR1 is SEHNR and CDR2 FQNEAQ (reference sequence). The CDR3 runs 14 residues. The CDR3 DNA reads as TGTGCCAGCAGGCCACCGGGGGGAGATGAAAAACTGTTTTTT. This encodes CASRPPGGDEKLFF. Filled out from reference TRBV7-9 and TRBJ1-4, the complete variable domain reads DTGVSQNPRHKITKRGQNVTFRCDPISEHNRLYWYRQTLGQGPEFLTYFQNEAQLEKSRLLSDRFSAERPKGSFSTLEIQRTEQGDSAMYLCASRPPGGDEKLFFGSGTQLSVL.

The rearrangement uses TRBV2 and TRBJ1-2, with D maybe TRBD1 (6 bases). Germline CDR1 reads SNHLY; CDR2 reads FYNNEI. Trimming left V 1 base short and J 4 bases short, with 10 bases between. CDR3 length equals 14 residues. The CDR3 protein is CASSEDEGGYGYTF. The CDR3 DNA follows: TGTGCCAGCAGTGAAGATGAAGGGGGCTATGGCTACACCTTC.

This clone was counted between two and nine times. V and J are TRBV4-3 and TRBJ1-4; D not certain. Trimming removed 1 base at V and 5 bases at J, with 5 bases between. CDR3 length equals 13 residues. Germline assignment: CDR1 LGHNA and CDR2 YSLEER. Here the CDR3 DNA reads TGCGCCAGCAGCCAAGCTCTAAATGAAAAACTGTTTTTT. The encoded protein is CASSQALNEKLFF.

This clone was counted a single time. The CDR3 loop reads CASSFPSKAEQFF. The CDR3 DNA reads TGTGCCAGCAGCTTTCCTAGTAAGGCTGAGCAGTTCTTC. The chain employs TRBV5-4 and TRBJ2-1; no definite D call. V lost 2 bases and J 9 bases, leaving 12 bases between the germline ends. Germline-derived CDR1 and CDR2 are SGHNT and YYREEE (reference sequence). The CDR3 totals 13 residues.

This chain uses TRBV13 with TRBJ2-2; the D gene is possibly TRBD2 (5 bases). The CDR3 sequence is 17 residues long. Looked up from germline, CDR1 is PRHDT and CDR2 is FYEKMQ (reference sequence). Deletions cut 0 bases from V and 4 bases from J, with 15 bases between. The CDR3 bases are TGTGCCAGCAGCTTAGGTGAATCGGCGGAGGCCACCGGGGAGCTGTTTTTT. Translated: CASSLGESAEATGELFF.

The rearrangement joins TRBV9 to TRBJ2-2; 13 positions agree with TRBD2. The ends lost 3 bases at V and 4 bases at J; junction bases unmatched: 9. Germline lookup yields CDR1 SGDLS and CDR2 YYNGEE. The CDR3 runs to 18 residues. The CDR3 DNA is TGTGCCAGCAGCGCGAGAGGACTAGCGGGGGCCACCACCGGGGAGCTGTTTTTT. Amino acid sequence: CASSARGLAGATTGELFF.

The CDR3 coding sequence is TGTGCCACCGAGGACCCTTCGGGAGGGGGCTACGAGCAGTACTTC. Its translation is CATEDPSGGGYEQYF. This chain uses TRBV10-3 with TRBJ2-5; 8 bases line up with TRBD2. The J call is in doubt because the DNA end fits TRBJ2-7 better. The V gene's germline CDR1 is ENHRY and CDR2 SYGVKD. This CDR3 has 15 residues.

This chain connects TRBV2 to TRBJ2-1, with TRBD2 as a possible D gene (7 bases). Trimming cost V 5 bases and J 9 bases, with 17 bases left between them. The CDR3 is 14 residues long. From germline, CDR1 is SNHLY and CDR2 FYNNEI. The chain's CDR3 is CASSFGGAGVEQFF. The CDR3 region has the DNA TGTGCCAGCAGTTTCGGGGGCGCGGGAGTTGAGCAGTTCTTC. The full variable domain, in which reference TRBV2 and TRBJ2-1 provide the parts outside the CDR3, is EPEVTQTPSHQVTQMGQEVILRCVPISNHLYFYWYRQILGQKVEFLVSFYNNEISEKSEIFDDQFSVERPDGSNFTLKIRSTKLEDSAMYFCASSFGGAGVEQFFGPGTRLTVL.

The chain has TRBV18 and TRBJ1-1; a weak D match, TRBD1 (5 bases). CDR1 and CDR2 from the germline V gene are KGHSH and LQKENI. The CDR3 is 12 residues long. The ends were cut back, 1 base at V and 5 bases at J, with 5 bases in the middle. CDR3 sequence reads: CASSPQGTEAFF. CDR3 coding DNA: TGTGCCAGCTCACCACAGGGGACTGAAGCTTTCTTT. The full variable domain, its missing parts supplied by reference TRBV18 and TRBJ1-1, is NAGVMQNPRHLVRRRGQEARLRCSPMKGHSHVYWYRQLPEEGLKFMVYLQKENIIDESGMPKERFSAEFPKEGPSILRIQQVVRGDSAAYFCASSPQGTEAFFGQGTRLTVV.

The chain uses TRBV2 and TRBJ2-7, with a possible D match to TRBD1 (5 bases). CDR3 length: 13 amino acids. Between the trimmed V and J ends, which lost 8 bases and 7 bases, there was a span of 18 bases. Germline CDR1 and CDR2: SNHLY and FYNNEI. CDR3 sequence: CASLGQGYREQYF. The CDR3 coding sequence is TGTGCCAGCCTGGGGCAGGGCTACAGGGAGCAGTACTTC.

This clone occurred once. Written as DNA, the CDR3 is TGTGCCAGCACCTTGGGGGGACAGGCCAAATACAATGAGCAGTTCTTC. It specifies CASTLGGQAKYNEQFF. The chain recombines TRBV7-9 with TRBJ2-1; 8 bases agree with TRBD1. J lost 4 bases, V lost 7 bases, and 12 bases had no gene match. Germline values: CDR1 SEHNR, CDR2 FQNEAQ (reference sequence). The CDR3 contains 16 residues.

The chain combines TRBV28 with TRBJ1-4, with D maybe TRBD1 (5 bases). The CDR3 consists of 16 residues. Germline V gene sequence: CDR1 MDHEN, CDR2 SYDVKM. V was shortened by 3 bases and J by 4 bases, with 15 bases between the two germline ends. The CDR3 here is CASSFSQGMGNEKLFF. CDR3 sequence (DNA): TGTGCCAGCAGTTTTTCCCAGGGTATGGGTAATGAAAAACTGTTTTTT.

This clone was seen more than once but under ten times. The chain carries TRBV6-6 and TRBJ2-7, with D possibly being TRBD2 (6 bases). The CDR3 sequence is 15 residues long. V gave up 4 bases and J gave up 0 bases, with 13 bases separating them. Germline lookup yields CDR1 MNHNY and CDR2 SVGAGI (reference sequence). DNA of the CDR3: TGTGCCAGCAGTTCCACCGGGACTGTCTCCTACGAGCAGTACTTC. This sequence encodes CASSSTGTVSYEQYF.

V and J are TRBV11-2 and TRBJ2-5; 9 bases agree with TRBD1. This CDR3 spans 15 amino acids. Trimming removed 5 bases from V and 5 bases from J; junction bases left unmatched: 9. Germline CDR1 is SGHAT and CDR2 is FQNNGV. CDR3 coding DNA: TGTGCCAGCAGCATAACACAGGGGGCGAGGGAGACCCAGTACTTC. Protein: CASSITQGARETQYF.

As DNA, the CDR3 is TGTGCCAGCGCCCTGGGCGCAGGGGGGAATGAGCAGTTCTTC. Its protein is CASALGAGGNEQFF. The chain recombines TRBV5-6 with TRBJ2-1; tentatively, D is TRBD1 (7 bases). The V end lost 7 bases, the J end lost 7 bases, and 18 bases lay between the germline ends. This CDR3 contains 14 residues. Germline CDR1 is SGHDT and CDR2 is YYEEEE.

The chain couples TRBV28 to TRBJ1-2; weak D call: TRBD1 (5 bases). CDR3 length: 14 amino acids. V lost 2 bases, J lost 8 bases, and 15 bases lay in between. CDR1 and CDR2 (germline): MDHEN, SYDVKM. The CDR3 loop is CASSLARVAKGYTF. The DNA of the CDR3 is TGTGCCAGCAGTTTAGCCAGGGTTGCGAAAGGCTACACCTTC.

The rearrangement joins TRBV5-1 to TRBJ2-1; possible D gene TRBD2, 5 bases. The CDR3 loop spans 16 amino acids. Trimming left V 0 bases short and J 6 bases short, with 16 bases between. The germline V gene encodes CDR1 SGHRS and CDR2 YFSETQ. CDR3 sequence (DNA): TGCGCCAGCAGCTTGGCGGGTGCGGGCAGGAGCAATGAGCAGTTCTTC. Translated: CASSLAGAGRSNEQFF.

CDR3 nucleotide sequence: TGTGCCAGCAGCGGACACAGGGGATTGACTAATGAAAAACTGTTTTTT. This sequence encodes CASSGHRGLTNEKLFF. The chain couples TRBV12-1 to TRBJ1-4; the table assigns TRBD1, which was not confirmed against the DNA. TRBV12-1 is deemed a pseudogene. The CDR3 runs to 16 residues.

V usage is TRBV7-8 and J usage is TRBJ2-3; TRBD1 is a possible D gene (6 bases). V was pared by 8 bases and J by 0 bases, with 24 bases between. This CDR3 contains 18 residues. Germline V gene sequence: CDR1 SGHVS, CDR2 FQNEAQ. The CDR3 protein is CASVRERWDKASTDTQYF. The CDR3 bases are TGTGCCAGCGTCCGGGAAAGATGGGACAAAGCTAGCACAGATACGCAGTATTTT.

V and J are TRBV6-1 and TRBJ2-3, with no clear D. Trimming took 3 bases from V and 2 from J, leaving 9 bases between them. Germline CDR1 reads MNHNS; CDR2 reads SASEGT. The CDR3 extends over 14 amino acids. The CDR3 nucleotides read TGTGCCAGCAGTGATGCAGGTAACACAGATACGCAGTATTTT. This encodes CASSDAGNTDTQYF.

The chain links TRBV27 to TRBJ2-7; D is possibly TRBD2 (6 bases). CDR1 is MNHEY and CDR2 is SMNVEV in the germline V gene (reference sequence). V was trimmed by 4 bases and J by 6 bases, leaving 16 bases between them. The CDR3 spans 14 residues. DNA of the CDR3: TGTGCCAGCAGTTGGGACGCGGGAATTGGCGAGCAGTACTTC. Translating it yields CASSWDAGIGEQYF.

The V gene is TRBV7-2, the J gene TRBJ2-7; unclear D gene. This CDR3 contains 13 residues. The V gene lost 5 bases and the J gene lost 4 bases, with 12 bases spanning the gap. From germline, CDR1 is SGHTA and CDR2 FQGNSA. The CDR3 is CASSLPVGYEQYF. CDR3 DNA sequence: TGTGCCAGCAGCCTCCCGGTCGGGTACGAGCAGTACTTC. Looking up the rest from reference TRBV7-2 and TRBJ2-7 gives the full variable domain: GAGVSQSPSNKVTEKGKDVELRCDPISGHTALYWYRQSLGQGLEFLIYFQGNSAPDKSGLPSDRFSAERTGGSVSTLTIQRTQQEDSAVYLCASSLPVGYEQYFGPGTRLTVT.

This clone was observed a single time. The V call is TRBV5-6, the J call TRBJ2-7, with D possibly matching TRBD2 (6 bases). The CDR3 is 14 residues long. Germline V gene sequence: CDR1 SGHDT, CDR2 YYEEEE. Between the trimmed V and J ends, which lost 5 bases and 0 bases, there was a span of 12 bases. CDR3 in DNA: TGTGCCAGCAGTTCCGGGAGAAGCTCCTACGAGCAGTACTTC. Encoded protein: CASSSGRSSYEQYF.

The chain couples TRBV7-2 to TRBJ2-5; tentatively, D is TRBD1 (6 bases). The DNA end is more similar to TRBJ2-7, so the J call may be wrong. CDR1 and CDR2 from the germline V gene are SGHTA and FQGNSA. The CDR3 runs 15 residues. In nucleotides, the CDR3 is TGTGCCAGCAGCCCGTCGACAGGACGAAATTACGAGCAGTACTTC. It specifies CASSPSTGRNYEQYF.

The J gene is TRBJ2-5, the V gene TRBV6-5; D is unresolved. V was shortened by 5 bases and J by 2 bases, with 15 bases between the two germline ends. The CDR3 contains 15 residues. Germline CDR1 MNHEY, CDR2 SVGAGI. CDR3 residues: CASSPTTYEQETQYF. The CDR3, as DNA: TGTGCCAGCAGTCCGACAACTTATGAACAAGAGACCCAGTACTTC.

The gene calls are TRBV7-9 and TRBJ2-3, with TRBD2 matching over 12 bases. Per the germline V gene, CDR1 is SEHNR and CDR2 is FQNEAQ (reference sequence). This CDR3 has 18 residues. The V and J ends lost 10 bases and 0 bases, in that order; junction bases with no gene match: 14. CDR3 sequence (DNA): TGTGCCACCCTCTCTAGCGGGAGGGCCGACTGGAGCACAGATACGCAGTATTTT. Its protein product is CATLSSGRADWSTDTQYF.

The CDR3 region is CASSQGSGLAGFDNEQFF. The CDR3 DNA sequence: TGTGCCAGCAGCCAAGGTTCCGGACTAGCGGGATTCGACAATGAGCAGTTCTTC. The chain is built from TRBV4-2 and TRBJ2-1; 12 bases agree with TRBD2. CDR3 length: 18 residues. The trim removed 1 base at V and 5 bases at J, leaving 9 bases unmatched. Per the germline V gene, CDR1 is LGHNA and CDR2 is YNFKEQ.

The chain recombines TRBV11-3 with TRBJ2-2; 7 nucleotides match TRBD1. Germline V CDR1 and CDR2: SGHNT, YENEEA. The junction had 5 bases not matched to a gene; V was cut back by 5 bases and J by 2 bases. The CDR3 extends over 15 amino acids. The CDR3 nucleotides are TGTGCCAGCAGCCCGGGACAGTCAAACACCGGGGAGCTGTTTTTT. Translated: CASSPGQSNTGELFF.

This chain joins TRBV6-5 and TRBJ1-1; 10 bases map to TRBD1. The trim removed 2 bases at V and 4 bases at J, leaving 4 bases unmatched. The CDR3 covers 15 residues. Germline lookup yields CDR1 MNHEY and CDR2 SVGAGI. DNA for the CDR3: TGTGCCAGCAGTTACGGGACAGGGGTGGCCACTGAAGCTTTCTTT. This codes for CASSYGTGVATEAFF.

The rearrangement joins TRBV4-1 to TRBJ1-6; TRBD1 aligns across 7 bases. The CDR3 contains 17 residues. Germline assignment: CDR1 MGHRA and CDR2 YSYEKL. V lost 1 base and J lost 3; bases outside the gene matches: 6. The CDR3 region is CASSQATGLHYNSPLHF. CDR3 DNA: TGCGCCAGCAGCCAAGCGACAGGGCTTCACTATAATTCACCCCTCCACTTT.